Detailed here is one T cell receptor beta chain. The treatment here: randomized to nivolumab then ipilimumab (arm A) or the reverse (arm B). DNA-damaging chemotherapy had not been given to any patient beforehand. PBMC sorting kept live CD3+CD8+ cells without CD19 or CD56. The data stem from a study of sequential checkpoint blockade in melanoma. For the study at large: Patients were randomized 1:1 to nivolumab-then-ipilimumab or ipilimumab-then-nivolumab first-line. Each arm's sequence ended with maintenance nivolumab.

Profiled with immunoSEQ multiplex PCR; TCRdb holds only in-frame clones, not every one. The sample has about 5,100 clones, roughly 76% seen once. This TCR came from a human patient with melanoma. Some clones in this sample may be carry-over from other donors' samples. The material was CD8+ T cells sorted from blood (inferred from file names), obtained from a patient given nivolumab and ipilimumab in sequence.

This CDR3 is CASSIGWRTERSSYEQYF. In DNA form, the CDR3 reads TGTGCCAGTAGTATAGGGTGGAGGACAGAGAGGAGCTCCTACGAGCAGTACTTC. This chain joins TRBV19 and TRBJ2-7; D may be TRBD1 (6 bases). Between the trimmed V and J ends, which lost 1 base and 0 bases, there was a span of 19 bases. CDR1 and CDR2 from the germline V gene are LNHDA and SQIVND (reference sequence). This CDR3 is 18 amino acids long. The variable domain in full, with the rest retrieved from reference TRBV19 and TRBJ2-7, is DGGITQSPKYLFRKEGQNVTLSCEQNLNHDAMYWYRQDPGQGLRLIYYSQIVNDFQKGDIAEGYSVSREKKESFPLTVTSAQKNPTAFYLCASSIGWRTERSSYEQYFGPGTRLTVT.